This TCR beta chain derives from a study of blood T cell repertoires in COVID-19. Libraries were prepared by immunoSEQ multiplex PCR; TCRdb keeps only in-frame clonotypes and omits some of them. The sample holds 200,000 to 250,000 clones, 86% seen once. Germline values: CDR1 SGHKS, CDR2 YYEKEE (reference sequence). V trimming: 3 bases; J trimming: 6 bases; junction bases outside the gene matches: 12. The length of the CDR3 is 16 residues. J is TRBJ2-7 and V is TRBV5-5; the match to TRBD1 covers 10 bases. Sequencing was carried out using peripheral blood. The clonotype was recovered from a man aged 25 to 40 who had recovered from COVID-19. CDR3 bases: TGTGCCAGCAGCTGGGGGGCGGGGACAGGGGTGTCCGAGCAGTACTTC. It codes for CASSWGAGTGVSEQYF.